Listed below are T cell receptor beta chains from one sample, sequenced in a study of T-cell reconstitution after alpha-beta-depleted transplantation in children. MiXCR, applied by TCRdb to the PCR reads, yields one record per CDR3 protein. The sample records some 95,000 distinct CDR3 sequences, under 25% being singletons. Here the sequenced sample was PBMCs, taken before TCRalphabeta/CD19-depleted stem cell transplant. The receptors were gathered from a boy younger than 10 with acute lymphoblastic leukemia, due to receive a stem cell transplant. Both conserved end residues are part of each CDR3. A D gene is named only where the DNA matches it firmly. Only some rows state a clone size, as once, few, many or a class for expanded clones.

j_call d_call v_call clone_size cdr3_aa cdr3_nt
TRBJ2-2 NA TRBV27 few CASRGSGAYTGELFF TGTGCCAGCAGAGGCAGCGGAGCCTACACCGGGGAGCTGTTTTTT
TRBJ2-7 NA TRBV29-1 many CSVQTGLEQYF TGCAGCGTTCAGACAGGCCTCGAGCAGTACTTC
TRBJ2-7 NA TRBV28 NA CAIQRPFYEQYF TGTGCCATCCAAAGGCCCTTCTACGAGCAGTACTTC
TRBJ2-1 NA TRBV29-1 few CSAPLVDEQFF TGCAGCGCCCCACTAGTCGATGAGCAGTTCTTC
TRBJ2-3 NA TRBV6-5 few CASSYSQGRSDTQYF TGTGCCAGCAGTTACTCGCAGGGGAGGTCAGATACGCAGTATTTT
TRBJ2-1 TRBD2 TRBV5-6 NA CASSWWGLADNEQFF TGTGCCAGCAGCTGGTGGGGACTAGCGGACAATGAGCAGTTCTTC
TRBJ2-3 NA TRBV11-2 NA CASSLDLGSAVDTQYF TGTGCCAGCAGCTTAGATCTTGGGTCCGCCGTGGATACGCAGTATTTT
TRBJ1-5 NA TRBV5-1 few CASSLDRGTLGPQHF TGCGCCAGCAGCTTGGATAGGGGAACCTTAGGTCCCCAGCATTTT
TRBJ2-1 NA TRBV24-1 NA CATSDLRGSEQFF TGTGCCACCAGTGATTTGAGAGGGAGTGAGCAGTTCTTC
TRBJ2-2 NA TRBV7-6 NA CASSVGLGELFF TGTGCCAGCAGCGTTGGACTAGGGGAGCTGTTTTTT
TRBJ1-2 NA TRBV7-9 few CASSLVFVEGYTF TGTGCCAGCAGCTTAGTTTTTGTGGAGGGCTACACCTTC
TRBJ2-1 TRBD2 TRBV19 NA CANRGLAGGNPYNEQFF TGTGCCAATAGAGGTCTAGCGGGAGGTAACCCCTACAATGAGCAGTTCTTC
TRBJ2-1 TRBD1 TRBV28 NA CASRTGTGLMGEQFF TGTGCCAGCAGAACCGGGACAGGATTAATGGGTGAGCAGTTCTTC
TRBJ2-7 NA TRBV7-6 NA CSSSHDGGSFYEQYF TGTTCCAGCAGCCACGACGGAGGAAGTTTCTACGAGCAGTACTTC
TRBJ2-1 NA TRBV5-1 few CASSSQGSGGSYNEQFF TGCGCCAGCAGCTCCCAAGGGAGCGGAGGTTCCTACAATGAGCAGTTCTTC
TRBJ1-2 NA TRBV7-9 few CASSLDDSLGGYTF TGTGCCAGCAGCTTAGACGACAGTCTGGGCGGCTACACCTTC
TRBJ2-1 TRBD2 TRBV9 many CASSHLAGGPNEQFF TGTGCCAGCAGCCACCTAGCGGGAGGGCCCAATGAGCAGTTCTTC
TRBJ2-1 NA TRBV7-8 NA CASSLVLASPLNEQFF TGTGCCAGCAGCTTAGTTCTAGCCAGCCCCCTCAATGAGCAGTTCTTC
TRBJ1-4 NA TRBV12-3/TRBV12-4 few CASSFLDSREKLFF TGTGCCAGCAGTTTTCTGGATTCCCGTGAAAAACTGTTTTTT
TRBJ1-2 TRBD1 TRBV5-1 many CASSMDRGYGYTF TGCGCCAGCAGCATGGACAGGGGCTATGGCTACACCTTC
TRBJ1-2 NA TRBV13 many CASSSGDGSGYTF TGTGCCAGCAGCTCCGGGGATGGGAGCGGCTACACCTTC
TRBJ2-7 TRBD2 TRBV5-1 NA CASSTRGTTYEQYF TGCGCCAGCAGTACGCGGGGGACCACCTACGAGCAGTACTTC
TRBJ2-7 TRBD2 TRBV29-1 many CSGTFPSGAFYEQYF TGCAGCGGCACGTTTCCGAGCGGGGCCTTCTACGAGCAGTACTTC
TRBJ1-1 TRBD1 TRBV12-3/TRBV12-4 NA CASSDELQGANTEAFF TGTGCCAGCAGTGACGAATTACAGGGGGCTAACACTGAAGCTTTCTTT
TRBJ2-1 TRBD2 TRBV5-1 many CASSLALAGAVKFF TGCGCCAGCAGCTTGGCCTTAGCGGGAGCGGTCAAGTTCTTC
TRBJ1-5 NA TRBV6-1 NA CASSETPGYSNQPQHF TGTGCCAGCAGTGAAACCCCGGGGTATAGCAATCAGCCCCAGCATTTT
TRBJ1-2 NA TRBV7-2 few CAGSLGGNYGYTF TGTGCCGGATCATTGGGGGGCAACTATGGCTACACCTTC
TRBJ2-1 NA TRBV7-9 NA CASSSGGGGAINEQFF TGTGCCAGCAGCTCTGGGGGCGGAGGGGCTATCAATGAGCAGTTCTTC
TRBJ1-5 NA TRBV20-1 many CSACTLGDRNQPQHF TGCAGTGCTTGCACCCTCGGTGATCGCAATCAGCCCCAGCATTTT
TRBJ1-5 NA TRBV12-3/TRBV12-4 few CASSPRRGNQPQHF TGTGCCAGCAGTCCCCGACGAGGGAACCAGCCCCAGCATTTT
TRBJ2-1 TRBD2 TRBV3-1 few CASSQLRIGLGTHNEQFF TGTGCCAGCAGCCAGCTCCGGATAGGACTAGGGACCCACAATGAGCAGTTCTTC
TRBJ2-2 NA TRBV6-1 NA CASSVYAPGELFF TGTGCCAGCAGTGTGTATGCCCCCGGGGAGCTGTTTTTT
TRBJ2-7 TRBD1 TRBV5-1 NA CASSSRNRGTVRF TGCGCCAGCAGCTCCAGAAATAGGGGGACAGTCCGCTTC
TRBJ1-3 NA TRBV5-1 NA CASSLGGLGGSGNTIYF TGCGCCAGCAGCTTGGGGGGACTCGGCGGCTCTGGAAACACCATATATTTT
TRBJ1-2 NA TRBV5-6 NA CASSSPTGNNYGYTF TGTGCCAGCAGCTCGCCGACTGGAAATAACTATGGCTACACCTTC
TRBJ1-2 NA TRBV7-9 NA CASSSTDEQPGDGYTF TGTGCCAGCAGCTCCACCGACGAACAGCCCGGGGATGGCTACACCTTC
TRBJ1-1 NA TRBV29-1 NA CSVGGARKNTEAFF TGCAGCGTTGGTGGGGCCAGGAAAAACACTGAAGCTTTCTTT
TRBJ1-3 NA TRBV20-1 NA CSARITGSGNTIYF TGCAGTGCTAGAATCACGGGCTCTGGAAACACCATATATTTT
TRBJ2-5 NA TRBV20-1 few CSARGPGMEETQYF TGCAGTGCTAGAGGTCCAGGGATGGAAGAGACCCAGTACTTC
TRBJ2-1 NA TRBV7-2 few CASSLAYGGYNEQFF TGTGCCAGCAGCTTAGCGTATGGGGGTTACAATGAGCAGTTCTTC
TRBJ2-3 NA TRBV7-2 few CASSSGLPGADTQYF TGTGCCAGCAGCTCGGGTCTCCCGGGCGCAGATACGCAGTATTTT
TRBJ2-7 NA TRBV11-2 NA CASSLAAIAEREQYF TGTGCCAGCAGCTTAGCTGCGATAGCGGAGAGGGAGCAGTACTTC
TRBJ2-7 TRBD2 TRBV7-2 many CASSLKRDGEQYF TGTGCCAGCAGCTTAAAGCGGGACGGCGAGCAGTACTTC
TRBJ2-7 NA TRBV12-3/TRBV12-4 NA CASNPAGRSEQYF TGTGCCAGCAACCCGGCGGGACGGAGCGAGCAGTACTTC
TRBJ2-4 TRBD1 TRBV6-5 NA CASSSGGGEGAKNIQYF TGTGCCAGCAGTTCAGGGGGTGGAGAAGGGGCCAAAAACATTCAGTACTTC
TRBJ2-7 NA TRBV12-3/TRBV12-4 many CASGSVEQYF TGTGCCAGCGGAAGCGTCGAGCAGTACTTC